This is a list of T cell receptor beta chains from one sample in a study of T cells after yellow fever vaccination. TCRdb re-analysed the 5' RACE reads in MiXCR, keeping a single row per CDR3 protein. The sample includes about 320,000 distinct CDR3 sequences, 6.8% of them seen just once. Sequencing was performed on PBMCs, taken about 49 days after the first yellow fever vaccination. The source of these receptors is a man aged 18-30 years who received the YFV17D yellow fever vaccine. Each CDR3 is given with its conserved first and last residue. Clone size appears in some rows only: once, few, many, or a class for an expanded clone.

V,J,size,CDR3
TRBV4-1,TRBJ1-4,NA,CASSQKEGEKLFF
TRBV27,TRBJ2-7,NA,CASSRGSYEQYF
TRBV29-1,TRBJ2-7,many,CSAEVTVSHEQYF
TRBV29-1,TRBJ2-3,few,CSVAGLAGDQTDTQYF
TRBV5-4,TRBJ2-3,NA,CASSLRDSGSWVTQYF
TRBV5-6,TRBJ1-2,many,CASSPTGLGYTF
TRBV20-1,TRBJ2-5,NA,CSAPGQGIETQYF
TRBV6-1,TRBJ1-2,few,CASRTTGAYYGYTF
TRBV7-3,TRBJ2-1,few,CASSHRLAGGPSDEQFF
TRBV5-1,TRBJ2-7,many,CASSVGLGLTYEQYF
TRBV5-1,TRBJ2-5,few,CASSGGVYQETQYF
TRBV5-1,TRBJ2-5,NA,CASFTTERVETQYF
TRBV5-6,TRBJ1-5,many,CASSLHIRGSNQPQHF
TRBV5-1,TRBJ2-5,few,CASSLGFREWETQYF
TRBV7-8,TRBJ2-3,NA,CASSLKPQGSSTDTQYF
TRBV6-1,TRBJ1-4,few,CASSPPPGGVREKLFF
TRBV10-2,TRBJ1-4,NA,CASSDTDGNEKLFF
TRBV3-1,TRBJ2-7,NA,CASSQVPGLAGGSSYEQYF
TRBV7-2,TRBJ1-4,few,CASSRTGHNEKLFF
TRBV5-1,TRBJ2-3,many,CASSLEVAGGTDTQYF
TRBV7-2,TRBJ2-3,many,CASSRGERDTQYF
TRBV18,TRBJ2-7,few,CASSLATASYEQYF
TRBV6-2/TRBV6-3,TRBJ1-2,NA,CASSSEWGIHGYTF
TRBV4-3,TRBJ2-7,many,CASSRADGSYEQYF
TRBV7-2,TRBJ1-1,many,CASSSTGAFF
TRBV23-1,TRBJ2-5,few,CASSHYAAQETQYF
TRBV5-4,TRBJ2-5,few,CASSRRQADETQYF
TRBV9,TRBJ1-1,few,CASSVGTGGTEAFF
TRBV10-3,TRBJ2-5,few,CATQNRGGETQYF
TRBV5-1,TRBJ1-2,many,CASSSTENYGYTF
TRBV5-1,TRBJ2-1,many,CASSQRQGREQFF
TRBV5-1,TRBJ1-4,few,CASSLGTGESEKLFF
TRBV5-4,TRBJ1-1,few,CASSFPNVNTEAFF
TRBV20-1,TRBJ2-1,NA,CSASMRLSSYNEQFF
TRBV7-9,TRBJ2-7,many,CASSLLHEQYF
TRBV5-1,TRBJ2-5,NA,CASSAGPVGAETQYF
TRBV10-3,TRBJ2-1,few,CAISSSGGDSYNEQFF
TRBV20-1,TRBJ1-2,NA,CSARDPRRGNSGYTF
TRBV9,TRBJ2-1,few,CASSVDSQGREQFF
TRBV11-2,TRBJ1-1,few,CASSLESPPIPWNTEAFF
TRBV7-2,TRBJ2-3,few,CASSLREAGDTQYF
TRBV20-1,TRBJ1-4,NA,CSARTRRRTGVAVGEKLFF
TRBV27,TRBJ1-5,NA,CASSPQGYYQPQHF
TRBV5-5,TRBJ2-1,NA,CASSITGDTYNEQFF
TRBV18,TRBJ2-3,NA,CASSPLAIFTDTQYF
TRBV7-9,TRBJ2-7,NA,CASSSTTRVYEQYF